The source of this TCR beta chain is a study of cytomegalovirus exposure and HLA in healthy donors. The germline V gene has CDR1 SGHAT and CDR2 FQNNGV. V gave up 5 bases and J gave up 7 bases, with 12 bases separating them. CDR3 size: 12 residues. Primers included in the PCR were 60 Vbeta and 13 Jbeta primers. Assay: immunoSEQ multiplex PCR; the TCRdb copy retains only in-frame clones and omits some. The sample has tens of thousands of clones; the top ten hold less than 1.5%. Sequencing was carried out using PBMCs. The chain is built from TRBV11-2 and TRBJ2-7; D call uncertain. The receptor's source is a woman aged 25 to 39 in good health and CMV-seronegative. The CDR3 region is CASSTTAREQYF. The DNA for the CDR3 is TGTGCCAGCAGCACAACGGCGAGGGAGCAGTACTTC.